This T cell receptor (beta chain) derives from a study of T cells in Graves' hyperthyroidism and ophthalmopathy. V lost 6 bases, J lost 1 base, and 13 bases lay in between. CDR3 length: 15 residues. Germline CDR1 is MNHEY and CDR2 is SMNVEV (reference sequence). This clonotype was counted many times. There were TCR beta CDR3 regions amplified from RNA transcripts. First-round RT-PCR with HTBI primers amplified the TCR CDR3 region. Via MiXCR, TCRdb re-called the multiplex PCR reads, giving one row per CDR3 protein. The table lists about 360,000 distinct CDR3 sequences, approximately 14% of them singletons.

This TCR derives from a woman aged 18-29 years with Graves' hyperthyroidism that later progressed to Graves' ophthalmopathy. The sample was blood. The chain joins TRBV27 to TRBJ2-1; D not certain. The CDR3, as DNA: TGTGCCAGCAGCTCGATAGTTTATTCCTACAATGAGCAGTTCTTC. This encodes CASSSIVYSYNEQFF.